This T cell receptor beta chain was sequenced for a study of CD8 T cells in ankylosing spondylitis. This clonotype was seen ten or more times. The antigen remains unidentified. As the method for making TCR beta libraries, quantitative 5'-RACE with molecular barcodes was used. TCRdb reprocessed the 5' RACE reads via MiXCR and lists one record per CDR3 protein. The profile covers fewer than 550,000 distinct CDR3 sequences, with about 5% appearing a single time and around 3.6% taken by the ten largest. The study, taken as a whole, reports: Peripheral blood held disease-linked clones only at relatively low frequency, and these were CD8+. In ankylosing spondylitis blood, a motif of seven or eight highly homologous TCR beta variants appeared characteristic. Enrichment of disease-linked clones was reportedly significant in matched ankylosing spondylitis synovial fluid.

CDR3 length: 15 residues. The V and J ends lost 5 bases and 7 bases respectively, with 17 bases between them. The sequenced sample was blood, either unsorted or a sorted T cell fraction (not recorded which). The TCR comes from a male donor with ankylosing spondylitis. This chain uses TRBV12-3 or TRBV12-4 with TRBJ1-4; a weak D match, TRBD1 (5 bases). This chain's CDR3 is CASSPWTIRGEKLFF. CDR3 DNA sequence: TGTGCCAGCAGTCCGTGGACCATAAGGGGTGAAAAACTGTTTTTT.